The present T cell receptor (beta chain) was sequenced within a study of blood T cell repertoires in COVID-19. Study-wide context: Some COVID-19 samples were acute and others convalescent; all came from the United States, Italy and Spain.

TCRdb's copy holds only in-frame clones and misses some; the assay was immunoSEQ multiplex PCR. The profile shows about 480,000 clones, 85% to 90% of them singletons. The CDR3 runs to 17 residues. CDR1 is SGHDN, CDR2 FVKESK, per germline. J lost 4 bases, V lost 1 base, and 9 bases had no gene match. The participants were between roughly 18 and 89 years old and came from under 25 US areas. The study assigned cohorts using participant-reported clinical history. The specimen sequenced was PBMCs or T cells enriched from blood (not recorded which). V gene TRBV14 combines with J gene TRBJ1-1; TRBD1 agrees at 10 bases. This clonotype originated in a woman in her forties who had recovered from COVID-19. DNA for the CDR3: TGTGCCAGCAGCCAAGTAGTTTCAGGGGACAGGGGCACTGAAGCTTTCTTT. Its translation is CASSQVVSGDRGTEAFF. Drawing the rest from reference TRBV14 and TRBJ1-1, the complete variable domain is EAGVTQFPSHSVIEKGQTVTLRCDPISGHDNLYWYRRVMGKEIKFLLHFVKESKQDESGMPNNRFLAERTGGTYSTLKVQPAELEDSGVYFCASSQVVSGDRGTEAFFGQGTRLTVV.